The 18 T cell receptor beta chains reported below all come from one sample, sequenced in a study of T-cell reconstitution after alpha-beta-depleted transplantation in children. Preparation of the TCRbeta library involved a method that used unique molecular identifiers. Each CDR3 protein is one row after TCRdb ran MiXCR on the PCR reads. The sample records some 490,000 distinct CDR3 sequences, around 13% being singletons. Sequenced material: PBMCs from the stem cell graft donor, taken from the stem cell graft. The receptors originated from a human donor who donated a stem cell graft to a child with combined immunodeficiency.

This clonotype was counted between two and nine times. The chain carries TRBV5-6 and TRBJ2-5, with 12 bases that match TRBD1. There are 16 residues in the CDR3. Losses at the gene ends were 3 bases for V and 2 bases for J; bases not matched to a gene: 5. Germline V lookup: CDR1 SGHDT, CDR2 YYEEEE. CDR3 coding DNA: TGTGCCAGCAGCTATGGGACAGGGGGCCTACAAGAGACCCAGTACTTC. It encodes CASSYGTGGLQETQYF.

This clonotype came up a few times. V and J are TRBV4-3 and TRBJ2-1; possibly TRBD2 for D (5 bases). Germline CDR1 and CDR2: LGHNA and YSLEER. The length of the CDR3 is 16 residues. V gave up 0 bases and J gave up 5 bases, with 14 bases separating them. The CDR3 sequence: CASSQEGSRENNEQFF. In nucleotides, the CDR3 is TGCGCCAGCAGCCAAGAAGGGTCTAGGGAGAACAATGAGCAGTTCTTC.

The V call is TRBV7-9, the J call TRBJ2-7, with D tentatively TRBD1 or TRBD2 (5 bases each). The CDR3 runs to 15 residues. The germline V gene has CDR1 SEHNR and CDR2 FQNEAQ (reference sequence). Trimming took off 7 bases at V and 7 bases at J, with 23 bases between the two ends. As DNA, the CDR3 is TGTGCCAGCACCATCCTCGGGACCCACTCTCGGGAGCAGTACTTC. This translates into CASTILGTHSREQYF.

CDR3 sequence (DNA): TGTGCCAGCAGCTCCCAGGCCTTCTATAATTCACCCCTCCACTTT. Translation gives CASSSQAFYNSPLHF. V and J are TRBV7-6 and TRBJ1-6; no reliable D call. CDR1 is SGHVS and CDR2 is FNYEAQ in the germline V gene. Trimming stripped 4 bases from V and 3 bases from J, with 10 bases between. This CDR3 spans 15 amino acids.

The V gene is TRBV7-2, the J gene TRBJ1-2, with TRBD1 as a possible D gene (5 bases). From germline, CDR1 is SGHTA and CDR2 FQGNSA. V lost 4 bases and J 6 bases, leaving 18 bases between the germline ends. There are 15 residues in the CDR3. CDR3 sequence (DNA): TGTGCCAGCAGCTCAGGGTTCGGGTACTACGATGGCTACACCTTC. Its translation: CASSSGFGYYDGYTF. Full variable domain (missing parts from reference TRBV7-2 and TRBJ1-2): GAGVSQSPSNKVTEKGKDVELRCDPISGHTALYWYRQSLGQGLEFLIYFQGNSAPDKSGLPSDRFSAERTGGSVSTLTIQRTQQEDSAVYLCASSSGFGYYDGYTFGSGTRLTVV.

In this sample, this clonotype turned up many times. The CDR3 DNA is TGCAGCGCCGAAGACAGGGGGCTCACAGATACGCAGTATTTT. Its translation: CSAEDRGLTDTQYF. The J gene is TRBJ2-3, the V gene TRBV29-1; 10 nucleotides agree with TRBD1. CDR3 size: 14 residues. The V and J ends lost 7 bases and 2 bases, in that order; junction bases with no gene match: 6. Germline values: CDR1 SQVTM, CDR2 ANQGSEA.

The V gene is TRBV7-2, the J gene TRBJ2-2; 8 nucleotides line up with TRBD1. The trim removed 5 bases at V and 4 bases at J, leaving 9 bases unmatched. This CDR3 is 16 amino acids long. Germline V lookup: CDR1 SGHTA, CDR2 FQGNSA. The CDR3 coding sequence is TGTGCCAGCAGCCCTCAGGGGGCCACGGGCACCGGGGAGCTGTTTTTT. Translation gives CASSPQGATGTGELFF. The complete variable domain, with remaining parts taken from reference TRBV7-2 and TRBJ2-2, reads GAGVSQSPSNKVTEKGKDVELRCDPISGHTALYWYRQSLGQGLEFLIYFQGNSAPDKSGLPSDRFSAERTGGSVSTLTIQRTQQEDSAVYLCASSPQGATGTGELFFGEGSRLTVL.

In this sample, this clonotype turned up a few times. The chain couples TRBV7-9 to TRBJ2-7; D uncertain. The V gene lost 5 bases and the J gene lost 7 bases, with 12 bases spanning the gap. CDR1 and CDR2 from the germline V gene are SEHNR and FQNEAQ (reference sequence). This CDR3 contains 12 residues. As DNA, the CDR3 is TGTGCCAGCAGCCTGCCGGTGGGGGAGCAGTACTTC. Residues: CASSLPVGEQYF.

The table lists this clonotype with many counts. The rearrangement joins TRBV20-1 to TRBJ2-1, with 7 bases identical to TRBD1. The trim removed 7 bases at V and 9 bases at J, leaving 15 bases unmatched. The CDR3 length is 14 residues. CDR1 is DFQATT, CDR2 SNEGSKA, per germline (reference sequence). The CDR3 reads CSGPKPTGDGEQFF. DNA for the CDR3: TGCAGTGGCCCCAAACCCACAGGGGACGGTGAGCAGTTCTTC.

This chain links TRBV5-1 with TRBJ1-6; D not certain. The CDR3 consists of 13 residues. Germline V lookup: CDR1 SGHRS, CDR2 YFSETQ. V was clipped by 0 bases and J by 10 bases, with 8 bases between them. The CDR3: CASSLGGSSPLHF. CDR3 bases: TGCGCCAGCAGCTTGGGTGGGAGCTCACCCCTCCACTTT.

CDR3: CAWSVPRASGANVLTF. In nucleotides, the CDR3 is TGTGCCTGGAGTGTACCTCGGGCCTCTGGGGCCAACGTCCTGACTTTC. The V gene is TRBV30, the J gene TRBJ2-6; no clear D gene. The germline V gene encodes CDR1 GTSNPN and CDR2 SVGIG (reference sequence). This CDR3 is built from 16 residues. V lost 0 bases and J lost 0, with 9 bases in between.

This clonotype appeared a few times. The V and J genes are TRBV30 and TRBJ2-7; a weak D match, TRBD1 (5 bases). The CDR3 is 11 amino acids. V was shortened by 6 bases and J by 2 bases, with 8 bases between the two germline ends. The germline V gene has CDR1 GTSNPN and CDR2 SVGIG (reference sequence). CDR3 protein: CACRETYEQYF. The CDR3 region has the DNA TGTGCCTGCAGGGAAACCTACGAGCAGTACTTC.

This rearrangement joins TRBV3-1 to TRBJ1-1, with D unclear. This CDR3 is built from 13 residues. V lost 4 bases to trimming and J lost 6 bases, with 12 bases between them. CDR1 and CDR2 from the germline V gene are LGHDT and YNNKEL (reference sequence). CDR3 DNA: TGTGCCAGCAGCCGAGACAACAAGGCTGAAGCTTTCTTT. Protein product: CASSRDNKAEAFF.

This clonotype has only a few counts. V gene TRBV20-1 combines with J gene TRBJ2-7; D uncertain. This CDR3 spans 12 amino acids. The V gene's germline CDR1 is DFQATT and CDR2 SNEGSKA (reference sequence). Between the trimmed V and J ends, which lost 6 bases and 3 bases, there was a span of 12 bases. Written as DNA, the CDR3 is TGCAGTGCCGACTCTAACTTCTACGAGCAGTACTTC. This sequence encodes CSADSNFYEQYF.

This clonotype showed up just a few times. V is TRBV30 and J is TRBJ1-1, with no clear D. V dropped 2 bases and J dropped 0 bases, with 4 bases sitting between them. Germline V CDR1 and CDR2: GTSNPN, SVGIG (reference sequence). The CDR3 has 12 residues. The chain's CDR3 is CAWSRVNTEAFF. CDR3 nucleotide sequence: TGTGCCTGGAGTCGGGTGAACACTGAAGCTTTCTTT.

There are a few counts of this clonotype. This chain connects TRBV4-3 to TRBJ1-2, with 8 bases lining up with TRBD1. V was clipped by 0 bases and J by 4 bases; unmatched bases: 4. The CDR3 has 15 amino acids. CDR1 is LGHNA, CDR2 YSLEER, per germline. DNA for the CDR3: TGCGCCAGCAGCCAAGAGTTAACAGGGGGCTATGGCTACACCTTC. Protein product: CASSQELTGGYGYTF.

V and J are TRBV5-1 and TRBJ2-5; TRBD1 might be the D (5 bases). In germline, CDR1 is SGHRS, CDR2 YFSETQ. This CDR3 region has 15 residues. Trimming removed 0 bases from V and 0 bases from J, with 9 bases in between. The CDR3 region is CASSLEGRDQETQYF. DNA of the CDR3: TGCGCCAGCAGCTTGGAAGGCAGGGACCAAGAGACCCAGTACTTC.

This clonotype was seen a handful of times. The chain joins TRBV9 to TRBJ2-2; TRBD1 matches at 9 bases. CDR3 length: 15 residues. Germline trimming cut 4 bases from V and 6 bases from J; bases unmatched to any gene: 7. From germline, CDR1 is SGDLS and CDR2 YYNGEE. In DNA form, the CDR3 reads TGTGCCAGCAGCCTCAGGGACAGGGAGTCCGGGGAGCTGTTTTTT. Translated, it gives CASSLRDRESGELFF.